This TCR beta chain was captured by sequencing in a study of OX40 agonist ivuxolimab in advanced cancers. As for the study in general: Six ivuxolimab dose levels, 0.01 to 10 mg/kg, were given intravenously every 2 weeks.

Baseline was the first blood sampling point, followed by cycle 4 day 1 and cycle 7 day 1. Measured with immunoSEQ multiplex PCR; TCRdb has only the in-frame clones, and not every one. Of fewer than 90,000 clones in the sample, roughly 92% were seen once. Study conclusions and caveats: On average, CD8+ T cells showed a greater number of expanded clones than CD4+.

Of note for this clone: The antigen remains undetermined.

The TCR sequence derives from an adult with an advanced solid tumor such as melanoma, head and neck, liver or kidney cancer. Here the sequenced sample was CD4+ or CD8+ T cells sorted from blood, taken in a trial of the OX40 agonist ivuxolimab.

The CDR3 protein is CAISGGYTEAFF. In DNA, the CDR3 is TGTGCCATCAGCGGCGGGTACACTGAAGCTTTCTTT. The V gene is TRBV10-3, the J gene TRBJ1-1; D is unclear. The V gene lost 6 bases and the J gene lost 3 bases, with 8 bases spanning the gap. CDR3 size: 12 residues. CDR1 is ENHRY, CDR2 SYGVKD, per germline.